These T cell receptor beta chains were read from a single sample in a study of cytotoxic CD8 clonotypes in ibrutinib-treated CLL. Repertoires were generated with immunoSEQ multiplex PCR, while TCRdb's copy carries only in-frame clones and drops some. The data show roughly 330,000 clones, over 60% seen once. The sequenced sample was PBMCs, obtained after 36 months of ibrutinib treatment. The source of these receptors is a human donor with chronic lymphocytic leukemia. Both conserved end residues are part of each CDR3. Each record gives: V gene, J gene, clone size, D gene, CDR3 protein, CDR3 DNA. The D gene is left open where the match is weak. Clone size, where shown, is once, few, many, or a class for clones that have expanded.

V gene: TRBV19; J gene: TRBJ2-3; clone size: -; D gene: -; CDR3 protein: CASSTQRLFPDTQYF; CDR3 DNA: TGTGCCAGTAGTACCCAACGGTTGTTCCCAGATACGCAGTATTTT
V gene: TRBV5-6; J gene: TRBJ2-7; clone size: -; D gene: -; CDR3 protein: CASSLRQVQYEQYF; CDR3 DNA: TGTGCCAGCAGCCTTAGACAGGTGCAATACGAGCAGTACTTC
V gene: TRBV6-5; J gene: TRBJ1-2; clone size: -; D gene: TRBD1; CDR3 protein: CASSQTGDYGYTF; CDR3 DNA: TGTGCCAGCAGCCAGACAGGGGACTATGGCTACACCTTC
V gene: TRBV9; J gene: TRBJ2-1; clone size: few; D gene: -; CDR3 protein: CASSVSGFQGNEQFF; CDR3 DNA: TGTGCCAGCAGCGTGTCCGGGTTTCAAGGCAATGAGCAGTTCTTC
V gene: TRBV6-1; J gene: TRBJ2-1; clone size: once; D gene: TRBD2; CDR3 protein: CASSASGGNEQFF; CDR3 DNA: TGTGCCAGCAGCGCCTCGGGGGGGAATGAGCAGTTCTTC
V gene: TRBV7-2; J gene: TRBJ2-1; clone size: -; D gene: TRBD2; CDR3 protein: CASSSPGTRRNEQFF; CDR3 DNA: TGTGCCAGCAGCTCACCCGGGACTAGGCGCAATGAGCAGTTCTTC
V gene: TRBV2; J gene: TRBJ1-1; clone size: few; D gene: -; CDR3 protein: CASSTGPNTEAFF; CDR3 DNA: TGTGCCAGCAGCACAGGGCCGAACACTGAAGCTTTCTTT
V gene: TRBV10-3; J gene: TRBJ1-4; clone size: once; D gene: -; CDR3 protein: CAISESRYEKLFF; CDR3 DNA: TGTGCCATCAGTGAGAGTAGATACGAAAAACTGTTTTTT
V gene: TRBV2; J gene: TRBJ1-2; clone size: -; D gene: -; CDR3 protein: CASSDTGLIFGNGYTF; CDR3 DNA: TGTGCCAGCAGTGACACCGGGCTAATCTTCGGGAATGGCTACACCTTC
V gene: TRBV19; J gene: TRBJ1-5; clone size: few; D gene: -; CDR3 protein: CASMAGSGQPQHF; CDR3 DNA: TGTGCCAGTATGGCGGGCTCGGGCCAGCCCCAGCATTTT
V gene: TRBV7-9; J gene: TRBJ1-2; clone size: -; D gene: TRBD1; CDR3 protein: CASSPPRDRGLDGYTF; CDR3 DNA: TGTGCCAGCAGCCCGCCTAGGGACAGGGGGCTGGACGGCTACACCTTC
V gene: TRBV10-3; J gene: TRBJ2-7; clone size: -; D gene: -; CDR3 protein: CAIRTSGGPYEQYF; CDR3 DNA: TGTGCCATCAGGACTTCAGGGGGGCCCTACGAGCAGTACTTC
V gene: TRBV4-2; J gene: TRBJ2-5; clone size: -; D gene: -; CDR3 protein: CASSPSGETQYF; CDR3 DNA: TGTGCCAGCAGCCCCAGCGGCGAGACCCAGTACTTC
V gene: TRBV29-1; J gene: TRBJ1-1; clone size: -; D gene: -; CDR3 protein: CSVSTALNTEAFF; CDR3 DNA: TGCAGCGTTTCGACAGCCCTGAACACTGAAGCTTTCTTT
V gene: TRBV19; J gene: TRBJ2-1; clone size: -; D gene: TRBD1; CDR3 protein: CANRDRKSAEQFF; CDR3 DNA: TGTGCCAACCGGGACAGGAAAAGTGCTGAGCAGTTCTTC